This record concerns one T cell receptor beta chain sequence. This record comes from a study of blood T cell repertoires in COVID-19. Produced via immunoSEQ multiplex PCR; TCRdb's table is partial and in-frame only. The table lists approximately 110,000 clones, roughly 85% of them singletons. Germline CDR1 MGHRA, CDR2 YSYEKL. V was cut by 1 base and J by 2 bases, with 8 bases left in between. This CDR3 is 15 amino acids long. This receptor was taken from a woman aged 55-75 years with COVID-19, enrolled during active disease. This sequence joins TRBV4-1 and TRBJ2-2; weak D call: TRBD2 (6 bases). Sequencing was carried out using peripheral blood. In nucleotides, the CDR3 is TGCGCCAGCAGCCAAGCGGGACTTAACACCGGGGAGCTGTTTTTT. This encodes CASSQAGLNTGELFF.